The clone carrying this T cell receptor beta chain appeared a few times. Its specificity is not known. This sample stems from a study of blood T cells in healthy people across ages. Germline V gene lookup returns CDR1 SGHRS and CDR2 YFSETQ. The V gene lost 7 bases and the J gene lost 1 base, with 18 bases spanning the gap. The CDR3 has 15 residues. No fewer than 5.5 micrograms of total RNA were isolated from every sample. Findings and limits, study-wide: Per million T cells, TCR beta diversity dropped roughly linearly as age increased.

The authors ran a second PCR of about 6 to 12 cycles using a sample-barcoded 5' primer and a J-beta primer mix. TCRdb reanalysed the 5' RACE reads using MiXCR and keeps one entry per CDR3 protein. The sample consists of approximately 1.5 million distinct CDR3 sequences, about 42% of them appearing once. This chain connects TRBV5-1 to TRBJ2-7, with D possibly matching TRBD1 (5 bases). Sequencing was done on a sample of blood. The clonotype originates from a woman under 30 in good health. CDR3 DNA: TGCGCCAGCCGTAGTGGGGCCTCCCCTTCCTACGAGCAGTACTTC. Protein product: CASRSGASPSYEQYF.